These T cell receptor beta chains were read from a single sample in a study of blood T cell repertoires in COVID-19. Clones were read by immunoSEQ multiplex PCR, and TCRdb kept only the in-frame ones, dropping some. Among about 230,000 clones listed, 85% were seen once. The sample comprised peripheral blood. The receptors shown here come from a man over 45 with COVID-19, enrolled during active disease. Each CDR3 is given without its conserved first and last residue. The D gene is left open where the match is weak.

d_gene | j_gene | v_gene | CDR3aa
TRBD2 | TRBJ2-3 | TRBV5-1 | ASSLELAGPTQY
TRBD1 | TRBJ1-2 | TRBV5-4 | ASSTDRADGYT
TRBD1 | TRBJ2-7 | TRBV15 | ATSLGQGRSYEQY
TRBD2 | TRBJ2-5 | TRBV7-2 | ASSLDGLAGIVYQETQY
. | TRBJ1-2 | TRBV7-6 | ASSSDSEGLRGGYT
TRBD2 | TRBJ2-2 | TRBV7-2 | ASSQTSGGAIGELF
. | TRBJ2-1 | TRBV7-3 | ASSFGQGRKYNEQF
TRBD1 | TRBJ1-1 | TRBV30 | AWSRFFEGAGTEAF
TRBD2 | TRBJ2-3 | TRBV18 | ASSPPTSGTNADTQY
TRBD1 | TRBJ2-3 | TRBV9 | ASSELGQGATDTQY
TRBD2 | TRBJ2-1 | TRBV27 | ASSPRTSGSYNEQF
. | TRBJ2-5 | TRBV6-2/TRBV6-3 | ASSPSETQY
TRBD1 | TRBJ1-6 | TRBV28 | ASSSTGGRSPLH
TRBD2 | TRBJ2-5 | TRBV4-2 | ASSQEVSGGVKTQY
TRBD2 | TRBJ2-2 | TRBV24-1 | ATSAGRGTGELF
. | TRBJ2-7 | TRBV10-2 | ASSGGGLEQY
. | TRBJ1-1 | TRBV28 | ASSSPPAGTEAF
. | TRBJ2-3 | TRBV5-1 | ASSLEWGADTQY
TRBD2 | TRBJ2-3 | TRBV7-2 | ASSLAESGLAGIDTQY
. | TRBJ1-5 | TRBV28 | ASLQRGNQPQH
. | TRBJ2-5 | TRBV12-3/TRBV12-4 | ASRDSGVETQY
TRBD1 | TRBJ1-1 | TRBV5-1 | ASSDGTGSKMNTEAF
TRBD1 | TRBJ1-2 | TRBV9 | ASSVAATGDYGYT
TRBD1 | TRBJ1-4 | TRBV19 | ASKQGAREKLF
. | TRBJ1-5 | TRBV19 | ASSMIWQALGPQH
TRBD2 | TRBJ2-3 | TRBV29-1 | SVLGLAGGRDTQY
. | TRBJ1-3 | TRBV6-5 | ASIKGGSGNTIY
. | TRBJ1-2 | TRBV24-1 | ATRTPGEGYT
. | TRBJ1-4 | TRBV19 | ASSWGGEKLF
. | TRBJ1-1 | TRBV10-3 | AISAGGNTEAF
TRBD1 | TRBJ1-5 | TRBV27 | ASGWGRGQHSNQPQH
. | TRBJ2-7 | TRBV5-4 | ASSKAGHQYEQY
TRBD2 | TRBJ2-1 | TRBV11-3 | ASSPGLASNEQF
. | TRBJ2-5 | TRBV29-1 | STRDTPQETQY